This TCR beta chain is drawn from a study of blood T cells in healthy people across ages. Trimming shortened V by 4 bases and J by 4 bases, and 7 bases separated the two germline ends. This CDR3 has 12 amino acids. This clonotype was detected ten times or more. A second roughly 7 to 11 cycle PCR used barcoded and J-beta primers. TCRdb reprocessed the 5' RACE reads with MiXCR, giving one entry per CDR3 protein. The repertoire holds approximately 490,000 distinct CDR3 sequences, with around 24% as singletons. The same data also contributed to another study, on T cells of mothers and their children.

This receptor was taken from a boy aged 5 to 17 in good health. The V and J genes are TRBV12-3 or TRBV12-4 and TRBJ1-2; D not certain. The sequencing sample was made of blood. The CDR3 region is CASSSGSYGYTF. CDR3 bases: TGTGCCAGCAGTTCCGGGAGCTATGGCTACACCTTC.